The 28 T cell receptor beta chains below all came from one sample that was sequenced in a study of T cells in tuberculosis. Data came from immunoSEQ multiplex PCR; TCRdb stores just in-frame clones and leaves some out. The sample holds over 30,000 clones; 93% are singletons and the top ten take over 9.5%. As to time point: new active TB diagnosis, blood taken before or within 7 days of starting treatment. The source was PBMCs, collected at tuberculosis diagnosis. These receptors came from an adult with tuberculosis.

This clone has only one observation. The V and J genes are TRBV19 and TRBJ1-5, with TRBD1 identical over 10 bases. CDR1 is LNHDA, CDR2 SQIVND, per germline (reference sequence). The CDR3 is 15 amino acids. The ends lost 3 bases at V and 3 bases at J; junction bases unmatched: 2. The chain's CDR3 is CASSIGTGDNQPQHF. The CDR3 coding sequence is TGTGCCAGTAGTATCGGGACAGGGGACAATCAGCCCCAGCATTTT.

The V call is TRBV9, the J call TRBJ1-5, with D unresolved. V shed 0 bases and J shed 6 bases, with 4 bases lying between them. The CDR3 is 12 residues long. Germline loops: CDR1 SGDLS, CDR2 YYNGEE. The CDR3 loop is CASSVGGQPQHF. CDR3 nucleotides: TGTGCCAGCAGCGTAGGAGGTCAGCCCCAGCATTTT.

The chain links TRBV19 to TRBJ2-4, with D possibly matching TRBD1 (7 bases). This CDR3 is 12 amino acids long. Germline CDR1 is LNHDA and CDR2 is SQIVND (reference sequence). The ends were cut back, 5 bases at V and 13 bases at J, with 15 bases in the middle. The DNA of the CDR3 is TGTGCCAGTAGTCCGACGGCGGGACAGCAGTACTTC. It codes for CASSPTAGQQYF. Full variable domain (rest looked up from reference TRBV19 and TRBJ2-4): DGGITQSPKYLFRKEGQNVTLSCEQNLNHDAMYWYRQDPGQGLRLIYYSQIVNDFQKGDIAEGYSVSREKKESFPLTVTSAQKNPTAFYLCASSPTAGQQYFGAGTRLSVL.

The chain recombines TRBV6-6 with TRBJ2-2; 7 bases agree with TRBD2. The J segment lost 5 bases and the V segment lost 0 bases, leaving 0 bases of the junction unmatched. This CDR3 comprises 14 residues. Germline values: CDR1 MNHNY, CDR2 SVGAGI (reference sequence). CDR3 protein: CASSYSSGTGELFF. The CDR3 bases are TGTGCCAGCAGTTACTCTAGCGGGACCGGGGAGCTGTTTTTT.

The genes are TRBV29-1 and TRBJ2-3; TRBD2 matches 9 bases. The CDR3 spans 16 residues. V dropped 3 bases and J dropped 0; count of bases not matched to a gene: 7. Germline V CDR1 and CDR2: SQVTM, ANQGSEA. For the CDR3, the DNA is TGCAGCGTTGAGGGGCTAGCGGGACTTAGCACAGATACGCAGTATTTT. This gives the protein CSVEGLAGLSTDTQYF.

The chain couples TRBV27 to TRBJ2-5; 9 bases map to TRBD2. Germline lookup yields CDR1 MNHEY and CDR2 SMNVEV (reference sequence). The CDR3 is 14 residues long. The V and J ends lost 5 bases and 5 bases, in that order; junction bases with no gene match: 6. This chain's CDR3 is CASSLTSGRETQYF. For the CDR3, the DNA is TGTGCCAGCAGTCTGACCAGCGGGAGGGAGACCCAGTACTTC.

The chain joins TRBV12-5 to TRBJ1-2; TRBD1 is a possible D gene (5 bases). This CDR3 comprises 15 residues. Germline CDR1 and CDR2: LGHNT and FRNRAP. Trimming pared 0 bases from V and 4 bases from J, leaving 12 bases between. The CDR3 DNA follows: TGTGCTAGTGGTTTGGTAACGGGGGTTCCCTATGGCTACACCTTC. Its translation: CASGLVTGVPYGYTF.

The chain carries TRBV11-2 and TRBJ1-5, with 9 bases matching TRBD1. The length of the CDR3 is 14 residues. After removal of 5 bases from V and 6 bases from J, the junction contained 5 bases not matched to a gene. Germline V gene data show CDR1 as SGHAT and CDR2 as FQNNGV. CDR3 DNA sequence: TGTGCCAGCAGCCCCGGGACAGGGATTCAGCCCCAGCATTTT. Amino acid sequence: CASSPGTGIQPQHF.

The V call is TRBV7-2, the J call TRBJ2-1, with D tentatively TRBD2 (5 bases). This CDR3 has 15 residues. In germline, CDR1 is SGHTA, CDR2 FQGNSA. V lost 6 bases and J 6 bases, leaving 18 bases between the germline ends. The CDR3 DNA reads TGTGCCAGCAGGGCGGTAAGGGAGCGGATCAATGAGCAGTTCTTC. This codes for CASRAVRERINEQFF.

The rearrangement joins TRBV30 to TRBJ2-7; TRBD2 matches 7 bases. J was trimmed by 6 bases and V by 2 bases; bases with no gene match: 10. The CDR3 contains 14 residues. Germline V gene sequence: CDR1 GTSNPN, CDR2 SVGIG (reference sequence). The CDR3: CAWSSQRGVSEQYF. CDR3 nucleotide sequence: TGTGCCTGGAGTTCCCAGCGGGGAGTCTCCGAGCAGTACTTC.

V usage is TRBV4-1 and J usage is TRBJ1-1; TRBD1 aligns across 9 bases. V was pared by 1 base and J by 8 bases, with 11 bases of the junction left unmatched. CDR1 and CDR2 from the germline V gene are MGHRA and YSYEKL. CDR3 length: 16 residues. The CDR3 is CASSQAGQGPDIEAFF. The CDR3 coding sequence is TGCGCCAGCAGCCAAGCAGGACAGGGGCCGGATATCGAAGCTTTCTTT.

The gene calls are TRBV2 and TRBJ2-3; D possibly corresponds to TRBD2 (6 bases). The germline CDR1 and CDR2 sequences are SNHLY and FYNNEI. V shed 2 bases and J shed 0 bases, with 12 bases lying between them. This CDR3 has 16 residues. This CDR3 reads CASSERSGPSTDTQYF. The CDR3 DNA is TGTGCCAGCAGTGAAAGAAGCGGGCCCAGCACAGATACGCAGTATTTT.

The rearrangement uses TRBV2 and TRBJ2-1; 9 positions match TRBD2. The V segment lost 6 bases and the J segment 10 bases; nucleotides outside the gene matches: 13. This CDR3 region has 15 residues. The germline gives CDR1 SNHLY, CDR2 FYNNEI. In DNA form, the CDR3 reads TGTGCCAGCAGGGTCGGGACTAGCATACCAGGGGAGCAGTTCTTC. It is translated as CASRVGTSIPGEQFF.

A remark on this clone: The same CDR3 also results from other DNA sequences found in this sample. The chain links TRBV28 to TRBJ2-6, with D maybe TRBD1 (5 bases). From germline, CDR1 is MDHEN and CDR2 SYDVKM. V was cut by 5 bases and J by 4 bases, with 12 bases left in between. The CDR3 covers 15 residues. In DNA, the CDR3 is TGTGCCAGCAGTCCAGACAGCTCGGGGGCCAACGTCCTGACTTTC. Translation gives CASSPDSSGANVLTF. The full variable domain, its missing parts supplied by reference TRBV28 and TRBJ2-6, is DVKVTQSSRYLVKRTGEKVFLECVQDMDHENMFWYRQDPGLGLRLIYFSYDVKMKEKGDIPEGYSVSREKKERFSLILESASTNQTSMYLCASSPDSSGANVLTFGAGSRLTVL.

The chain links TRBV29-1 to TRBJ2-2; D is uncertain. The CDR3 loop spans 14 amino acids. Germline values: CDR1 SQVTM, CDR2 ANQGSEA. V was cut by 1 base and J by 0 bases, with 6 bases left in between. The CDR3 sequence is CSVEAGANTGELFF. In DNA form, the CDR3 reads TGCAGCGTTGAAGCCGGAGCGAACACCGGGGAGCTGTTTTTT.

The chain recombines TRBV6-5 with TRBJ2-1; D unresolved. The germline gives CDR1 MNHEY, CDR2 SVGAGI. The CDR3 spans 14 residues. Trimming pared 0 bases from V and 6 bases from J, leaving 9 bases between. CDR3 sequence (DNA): TGTGCCAGCAGTTACTCGAGATATTCCAATGAGCAGTTCTTC. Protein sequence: CASSYSRYSNEQFF.

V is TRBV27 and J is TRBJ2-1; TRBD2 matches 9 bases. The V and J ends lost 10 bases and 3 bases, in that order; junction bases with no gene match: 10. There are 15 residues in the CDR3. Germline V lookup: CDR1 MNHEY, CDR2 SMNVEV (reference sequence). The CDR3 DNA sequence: TGTGCCACCTCGGCCCTAGCGGGAATCTACAATGAGCAGTTCTTC. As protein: CATSALAGIYNEQFF.

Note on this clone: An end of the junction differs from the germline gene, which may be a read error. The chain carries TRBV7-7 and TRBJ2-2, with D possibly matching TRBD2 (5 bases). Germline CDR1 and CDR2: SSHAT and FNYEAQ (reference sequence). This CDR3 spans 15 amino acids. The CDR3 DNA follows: TGTGCTAGCAGCTTAAGGACTCCGAACACCGGGGAGCTGTTTTTT. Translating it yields CASSLRTPNTGELFF.

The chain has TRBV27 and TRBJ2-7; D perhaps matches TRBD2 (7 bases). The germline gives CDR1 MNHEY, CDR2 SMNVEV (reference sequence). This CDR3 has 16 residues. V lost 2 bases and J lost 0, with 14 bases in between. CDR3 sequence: CASSLRAGASSYEQYF. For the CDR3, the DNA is TGTGCCAGCAGTTTACGGGCGGGGGCTAGCTCCTACGAGCAGTACTTC.

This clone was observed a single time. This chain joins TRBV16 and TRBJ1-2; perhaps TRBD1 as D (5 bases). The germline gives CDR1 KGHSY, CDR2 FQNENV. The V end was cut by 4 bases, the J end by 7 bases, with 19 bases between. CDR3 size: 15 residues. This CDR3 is CASSLNTQGQGGYTF. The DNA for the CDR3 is TGTGCCAGCAGCCTCAATACCCAGGGCCAGGGTGGCTACACCTTC.

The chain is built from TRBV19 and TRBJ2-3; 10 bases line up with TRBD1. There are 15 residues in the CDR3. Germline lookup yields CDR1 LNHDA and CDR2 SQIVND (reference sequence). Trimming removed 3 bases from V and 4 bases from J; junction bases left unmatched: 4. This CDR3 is CASSIGTGVPDTQYF. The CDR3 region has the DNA TGTGCCAGTAGTATCGGGACAGGGGTCCCAGATACGCAGTATTTT.

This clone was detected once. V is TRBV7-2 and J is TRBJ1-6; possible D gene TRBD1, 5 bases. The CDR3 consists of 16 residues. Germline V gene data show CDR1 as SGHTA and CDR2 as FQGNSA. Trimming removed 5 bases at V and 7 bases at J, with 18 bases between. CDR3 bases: TGTGCCAGCAGCCTAGGGGCAGGGTCATCCAATTCACCCCTCCACTTT. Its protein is CASSLGAGSSNSPLHF.

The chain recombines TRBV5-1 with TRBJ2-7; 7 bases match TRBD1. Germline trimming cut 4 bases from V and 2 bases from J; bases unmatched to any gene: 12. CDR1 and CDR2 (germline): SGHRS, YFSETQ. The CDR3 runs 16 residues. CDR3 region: CASSGGDRDSTYEQYF. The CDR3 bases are TGCGCCAGCAGCGGGGGAGACCGGGACAGTACCTACGAGCAGTACTTC.

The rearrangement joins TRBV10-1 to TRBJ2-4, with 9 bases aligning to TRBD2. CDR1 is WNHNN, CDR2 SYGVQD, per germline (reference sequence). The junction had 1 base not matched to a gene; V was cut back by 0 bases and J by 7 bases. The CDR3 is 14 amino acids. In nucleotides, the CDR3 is TGCGCCAGCAGTGAGTCCGGGACTAGCAACATTCAGTACTTC. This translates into CASSESGTSNIQYF.

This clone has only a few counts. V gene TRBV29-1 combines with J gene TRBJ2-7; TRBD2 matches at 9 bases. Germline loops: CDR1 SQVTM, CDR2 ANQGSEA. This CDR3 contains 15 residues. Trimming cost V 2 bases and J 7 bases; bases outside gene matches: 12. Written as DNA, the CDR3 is TGCAGCGTTGAAATTGTAGGGCTAGCGGGGCTTGAGCAGTACTTC. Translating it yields CSVEIVGLAGLEQYF.

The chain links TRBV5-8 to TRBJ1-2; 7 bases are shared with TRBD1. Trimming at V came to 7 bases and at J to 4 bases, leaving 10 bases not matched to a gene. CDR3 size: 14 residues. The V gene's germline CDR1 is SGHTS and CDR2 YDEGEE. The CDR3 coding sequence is TGTGCCAGCTCCCTATTCCGGGACAGCTATGGCTACACCTTC. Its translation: CASSLFRDSYGYTF.

CDR3 region: CASSVGQWFEAFF. CDR3 nucleotides: TGTGCCAGCAGTGTTGGACAGTGGTTTGAAGCTTTCTTT. The genes are TRBV6-6 and TRBJ1-1, with a weak D call TRBD1 (6 bases). Germline values: CDR1 MNHNY, CDR2 SVGAGI (reference sequence). The CDR3 covers 13 residues. The V end was cut by 5 bases, the J end by 7 bases, with 14 bases between.

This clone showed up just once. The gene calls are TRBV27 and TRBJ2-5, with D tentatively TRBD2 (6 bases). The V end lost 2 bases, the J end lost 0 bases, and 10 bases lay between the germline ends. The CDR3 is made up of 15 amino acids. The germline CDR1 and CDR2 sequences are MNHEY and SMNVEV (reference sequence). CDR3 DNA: TGTGCCAGCAGTTTACTCCCGGGGGACCAAGAGACCCAGTACTTC. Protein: CASSLLPGDQETQYF.